Presented here are 30 T cell receptor beta chains from one specimen sequenced in a study of regulatory T cells in long-lasting Graves disease. Indicated time point: newly diagnosed GD, antithyroid drugs for less than 3 months. Isolated PBMC RNA provided the starting material for the TCR library. In building TCR beta libraries, iRepertoire HTBI primers were used together with Arm-PCR of CDR3 regions. TCRdb analysed the multiplex PCR reads with MiXCR anew, one entry per CDR3 protein. Among about 400,000 distinct CDR3 sequences listed, about 15% were seen once. These same data were also listed under a study on T cells in Graves' hyperthyroidism and ophthalmopathy.

The specimen was peripheral blood mononuclear cells (PBMCs), collected at new diagnosis, from a patient treated with antithyroid drugs. All receptors come from a woman between 40 and 55 years old with Graves disease.

This clonotype has a count of ten or more. The chain combines TRBV28 with TRBJ2-3; 7 positions match TRBD2. The V gene's germline CDR1 is MDHEN and CDR2 SYDVKM. CDR3 length: 15 amino acids. Trimming took 2 bases from V and 6 from J; bases not matched to a gene: 8. CDR3 nucleotides: TGTGCCAGCAGTTTAGGGGCGGGAGCAGGTGATACGCAGTATTTT. This sequence encodes CASSLGAGAGDTQYF.

The rearrangement joins TRBV7-2 to TRBJ2-3; 9 bases line up with TRBD2. The CDR3 is made up of 18 amino acids. The V gene end was trimmed by 1 base and the J gene end by 0 bases; junction bases not matched to a gene: 8. Germline CDR1 is SGHTA and CDR2 is FQGNSA. This CDR3 is CASSLGLAGLPSTDTQYF. CDR3 DNA sequence: TGTGCCAGCAGCTTAGGTCTAGCGGGGCTGCCTAGCACAGATACGCAGTATTTT.

The sample holds many counts of this clonotype. The chain links TRBV20-1 to TRBJ2-7; D is perhaps TRBD2 (10 bases). The CDR3 loop spans 21 amino acids. Germline CDR1 and CDR2: DFQATT and SNEGSKA (reference sequence). Deletions cut 1 base from V and 6 bases from J, with 37 bases between. In nucleotides, the CDR3 is TGCAGTGCTAGAGCCTACGGTTTTGGACAGGGGTCAGAGCGGGAGGGCCCCGAGCAGTACTTC. This gives the protein CSARAYGFGQGSEREGPEQYF.

This clonotype showed up just a few times. The chain is built from TRBV5-1 and TRBJ2-1; TRBD1 might be the D (5 bases). Trimming shortened V by 8 bases and J by 4 bases, and 13 bases separated the two germline ends. This CDR3 contains 13 residues. Germline assignment: CDR1 SGHRS and CDR2 YFSETQ. CDR3 region: CASGIGAYNEQFF. The CDR3 nucleotides read TGCGCCAGTGGGATAGGGGCTTACAATGAGCAGTTCTTC. Full variable domain (remainder filled in from reference TRBV5-1 and TRBJ2-1): KAGVTQTPRYLIKTRGQQVTLSCSPISGHRSVSWYQQTPGQGLQFLFEYFSETQRNKGNFPGRFSGRQFSNSRSEMNVSTLELGDSALYLCASGIGAYNEQFFGPGTRLTVL.

This clonotype was recorded many times. The V gene is TRBV12-3 or TRBV12-4, the J gene TRBJ2-1, with a possible D match to TRBD1 (6 bases). This CDR3 has 16 residues. V was clipped by 6 bases and J by 6 bases, with 21 bases between them. The chain's CDR3 is CASRKPGTNSGNEQFF. Here the CDR3 DNA reads TGTGCCAGCAGGAAGCCCGGGACAAATTCTGGCAATGAGCAGTTCTTC.

This clonotype has a count of ten or more. The CDR3 protein is CASSLTDPLETQYF. CDR3 nucleotides: TGTGCCAGCAGCCTCACGGACCCTTTGGAGACCCAGTACTTC. The genes are TRBV2 and TRBJ2-5; unclear D gene. Germline CDR1 reads SNHLY; CDR2 reads FYNNEI. Trimming stripped 6 bases from V and 5 bases from J, with 16 bases between. This CDR3 comprises 14 residues.

This clonotype was counted many times. The chain recombines TRBV7-6 with TRBJ2-1; D is undetermined. The CDR3 is 14 residues long. Germline CDR1 is SGHVS and CDR2 is FNYEAQ. V was cut by 3 bases and J by 6 bases, with 12 bases left in between. For the CDR3, the DNA is TGTGCCAGCAGCTTCATAGCCAGTAGCAATGAGCAGTTCTTC. Its protein is CASSFIASSNEQFF.

The rearrangement uses TRBV28 and TRBJ2-7; 10 positions agree with TRBD2. The CDR3 covers 20 residues. Trimming at V came to 7 bases and at J to 2 bases, leaving 23 bases not matched to a gene. Germline CDR1 and CDR2: MDHEN and SYDVKM. The CDR3: CASTPQRGKAAGGPAYEQYF. The CDR3 region has the DNA TGTGCCAGCACGCCTCAGAGGGGGAAGGCAGCGGGAGGGCCGGCCTACGAGCAGTACTTC.

This clonotype occurred many times. V gene TRBV27 combines with J gene TRBJ2-3; 9 bases are shared with TRBD2. The V segment lost 3 bases and the J segment 4 bases; nucleotides outside the gene matches: 20. This CDR3 comprises 20 residues. Germline lookup yields CDR1 MNHEY and CDR2 SMNVEV (reference sequence). CDR3 sequence reads: CASSFGDHWGSGSPPDTQYF. In DNA, the CDR3 is TGTGCCAGCAGTTTCGGGGATCATTGGGGTAGCGGGAGCCCGCCAGATACGCAGTATTTT.

This clonotype was observed many times. The chain joins TRBV20-1 to TRBJ2-7; D unresolved. Trimming shortened V by 3 bases and J by 7 bases, and 13 bases separated the two germline ends. CDR3 length: 12 residues. Germline lookup yields CDR1 DFQATT and CDR2 SNEGSKA (reference sequence). CDR3 bases: TGCAGTGCTAGGGCCACAGATGGGGAGCAGTACTTC. It yields the protein CSARATDGEQYF.

This clonotype was observed at least ten times. The chain recombines TRBV7-2 with TRBJ2-3; 9 nucleotides align to TRBD2. J gave up 7 bases and V 5 bases, and 4 bases lay outside the gene matches. The germline gives CDR1 SGHTA, CDR2 FQGNSA. The CDR3 length is 13 residues. Here the CDR3 reads CASSPTSGYTQYF. DNA of the CDR3: TGTGCCAGCAGCCCGACTAGCGGATATACGCAGTATTTT.

CDR3 sequence (DNA): TGTGCCAGCAGCTTAGGCTGGACTAGCGGGATCGAGCAGTACTTC. It codes for CASSLGWTSGIEQYF. The rearrangement uses TRBV7-8 and TRBJ2-7; 12 nucleotides agree with TRBD2. The CDR3 extends over 15 amino acids. The trim removed 1 base at V and 6 bases at J, leaving 4 bases unmatched. Germline CDR1 and CDR2: SGHVS and FQNEAQ.

This clonotype was found many times. The chain joins TRBV28 to TRBJ1-1; D is unclear. CDR3 length equals 15 residues. Trimming took 8 bases from V and 4 from J, leaving 20 bases between them. The germline V gene encodes CDR1 MDHEN and CDR2 SYDVKM. The chain's CDR3 is CASPPRDTLGTEAFF. The CDR3 DNA follows: TGTGCCAGCCCCCCGAGAGACACGCTGGGCACTGAAGCTTTCTTT.

For the CDR3, the DNA is TGTGCCAGCAGCCACGGGACTAGCGGGCACTACAATGAGCAGTTCTTC. It codes for CASSHGTSGHYNEQFF. The chain is built from TRBV5-4 and TRBJ2-1, with 12 bases fitting TRBD2. Losses at the gene ends were 4 bases for V and 3 bases for J; bases not matched to a gene: 5. Germline V gene data show CDR1 as SGHNT and CDR2 as YYREEE (reference sequence). The CDR3 runs to 16 residues.

This clonotype has at least ten counts. The chain carries TRBV12-3 or TRBV12-4 and TRBJ1-2; D not certain. Trimming stripped 6 bases from V and 4 bases from J, with 12 bases between. The CDR3 covers 13 residues. The CDR3 reads CASSLDGPYGYTF. In nucleotides, the CDR3 is TGTGCCAGCAGCTTGGACGGGCCCTATGGCTACACCTTC.

This chain connects TRBV12-3 or TRBV12-4 to TRBJ2-1; the D is unclear. The CDR3 extends over 13 amino acids. V was shortened by 10 bases and J by 7 bases, with 17 bases between the two germline ends. CDR3 in amino acids: CANTWTVSNEQFF. CDR3 DNA: TGTGCCAACACCTGGACCGTCAGTAATGAGCAGTTCTTC.

The rearrangement uses TRBV30 and TRBJ1-1; D is uncertain. V was cut by 3 bases and J by 0 bases, with 5 bases left in between. This CDR3 spans 12 amino acids. Germline V gene data show CDR1 as GTSNPN and CDR2 as SVGIG (reference sequence). The CDR3 nucleotides read TGTGCCTGGAGCGGACTGAACACTGAAGCTTTCTTT. This sequence encodes CAWSGLNTEAFF.

This clonotype was found a few times. CDR3 residues: CASSREGIAGGSYNEQFF. The DNA for the CDR3 is TGCGCCAGCAGCCGAGAGGGAATAGCGGGAGGGTCCTACAATGAGCAGTTCTTC. The V call is TRBV4-1, the J call TRBJ2-1; TRBD2 aligns across 11 bases. V lost 4 bases, J lost 1 base, and 9 bases stayed unmatched. Germline V gene lookup returns CDR1 MGHRA and CDR2 YSYEKL. This CDR3 contains 18 residues.

A few counts support this clonotype. A single base separates this from a much larger clone, so it may be a read error. The rearrangement links TRBV12-3 or TRBV12-4 to TRBJ1-1; 7 bases agree with TRBD1. The CDR3 has 14 residues. With V trimmed by 6 bases and J by 0 bases, 4 bases remained unmatched. CDR3 in DNA: TGTGCCAGCAGGACAGGGACCATGAACACTGAAGCTTTCTTT. Amino acids: CASRTGTMNTEAFF.

In its sample, this clonotype was seen many times. This rearrangement joins TRBV2 to TRBJ1-5; weak D call: TRBD1 (6 bases). This CDR3 is 15 amino acids long. Germline CDR1 reads SNHLY; CDR2 reads FYNNEI. V was cut by 1 base and J by 9 bases, with 16 bases left in between. Written as DNA, the CDR3 is TGTGCCAGCAGTGAAGGGGACAACCCAATCTCGCCCCAGCATTTT. Its translation: CASSEGDNPISPQHF.

This clonotype turned up a few times. The chain combines TRBV3-1 with TRBJ1-2; 7 positions match TRBD1. Trimming took 4 bases from V and 7 from J; bases not matched to a gene: 6. CDR3 length equals 13 residues. CDR1 and CDR2 (germline): LGHDT, YNNKEL (reference sequence). The CDR3 DNA sequence: TGTGCCAGCAGCCGAGACAGGGCTTTTGGCTACACCTTC. Protein product: CASSRDRAFGYTF.

At least ten counts were recorded for this clonotype. CDR3 loop: CASMGQVNTEAFF. The CDR3, as DNA: TGTGCCAGCATGGGACAGGTTAACACTGAAGCTTTCTTT. The rearrangement uses TRBV2 and TRBJ1-1; 8 bases agree with TRBD1. V was clipped by 7 bases and J by 2 bases; unmatched bases: 3. CDR1 and CDR2 (germline): SNHLY, FYNNEI. This CDR3 contains 13 residues.

For this clonotype: One base away lies a much larger clone, so this may be a sequencing read error. The chain links TRBV18 to TRBJ1-6; TRBD1 agrees at 7 bases. The V gene's germline CDR1 is KGHSH and CDR2 LQKENI. This CDR3 region has 14 residues. The CDR3 DNA reads as TGTGTCAGCTCACCACGGACAGGTCCTCCACCCCTCCACTTT. Its protein is CVSSPRTGPPPLHF.

The chain has TRBV20-1 and TRBJ1-4; D is uncertain. The CDR3 loop spans 14 amino acids. CDR1 and CDR2 from the germline V gene are DFQATT and SNEGSKA (reference sequence). V was clipped by 0 bases and J by 5 bases, with 10 bases between them. The DNA for the CDR3 is TGCAGTGCTAGAGACAGGTTTGAGAATGAAAAACTGTTTTTT. This encodes CSARDRFENEKLFF.

The chain links TRBV29-1 to TRBJ2-2; perhaps TRBD2 as D (7 bases). V was pared by 8 bases and J by 4 bases, with 17 bases between. The CDR3 covers 14 residues. Germline CDR1 reads SQVTM; CDR2 reads ANQGSEA. The CDR3 here is CSYLDGGATGELFF. Here the CDR3 DNA reads TGCAGCTATTTGGATGGGGGGGCCACCGGGGAGCTGTTTTTT.

Regarding this clonotype: A much larger clone lies one base from this, so it may be a read error. This sequence joins TRBV30 and TRBJ2-2, with D unresolved. V was trimmed by 4 bases and J by 0 bases, leaving 0 bases between them. In germline, CDR1 is GTSNPN, CDR2 SVGIG (reference sequence). The CDR3 contains 11 residues. In DNA, the CDR3 is TGTGCCTGGACGAACACCGGGGAGCTGTTTTTT. It specifies CAWTNTGELFF.

This clonotype has ten or more counts. The V call is TRBV11-3, the J call TRBJ2-7, with a possible D match to TRBD1 (6 bases). The V end lost 3 bases, the J end lost 2 bases, and 11 bases lay between the germline ends. The CDR3 runs 14 residues. Germline CDR1 SGHNT, CDR2 YENEEA. The CDR3 reads CASSFPGQAYEQYF. The CDR3 DNA reads as TGTGCCAGCAGCTTCCCGGGACAAGCCTACGAGCAGTACTTC.

The chain employs TRBV6-4 and TRBJ1-4; no definite D call. CDR1 MRHNA and CDR2 SNTAGT come from the germline V gene. The CDR3 totals 14 residues. The germline V and J ends were trimmed by 2 bases and 5 bases, with 9 bases remaining between them. CDR3 residues: CASSDPQENEKLFF. Here the CDR3 DNA reads TGTGCCAGCAGTGACCCCCAGGAGAATGAAAAACTGTTTTTT.

This clonotype was seen at least ten times. The V gene is TRBV28, the J gene TRBJ2-7; D tentatively fits TRBD1 or TRBD2 (6 bases each). V lost 2 bases to trimming and J lost 0 bases, with 20 bases between them. CDR1 is MDHEN and CDR2 is SYDVKM in the germline V gene. The CDR3 extends over 18 amino acids. CDR3 protein: CASSLGAAWGAISYEQYF. CDR3 coding DNA: TGTGCCAGCAGTTTAGGTGCGGCGTGGGGGGCGATCTCCTACGAGCAGTACTTC.

This clonotype was observed at least ten times. The genes are TRBV20-1 and TRBJ2-5; TRBD2 matches at 13 bases. The CDR3 consists of 15 residues. Germline V gives CDR1 DFQATT, CDR2 SNEGSKA (reference sequence). Trimming cost V 3 bases and J 1 base; bases outside gene matches: 2. This chain's CDR3 is CSASRTSGGQETQYF. In nucleotides, the CDR3 is TGCAGTGCTAGTAGGACTAGCGGGGGCCAAGAGACCCAGTACTTC.